Sequencing of this TCR beta chain was carried out in a study of OX40 agonist ivuxolimab in advanced cancers. In the study overall: Every 2 weeks, patients got intravenous ivuxolimab at one of six dose levels (0.01-10 mg/kg).

Germline V lookup: CDR1 SGHRS, CDR2 YFSETQ. This CDR3 region has 14 residues. Trimming removed 0 bases from V and 2 bases from J, with 7 bases in between. The protocol was immunoSEQ multiplex PCR, while the TCRdb copy is restricted to in-frame clones and leaves out a portion. The table has more than 70,000 clones, about 89% seen once. The sample in question was CD4+ or CD8+ T cells sorted from blood, obtained in a trial of the OX40 agonist ivuxolimab. The receptor comes from an adult with an advanced solid tumor such as melanoma, head and neck, liver or kidney cancer. The genes are TRBV5-1 and TRBJ2-3; no clear D gene. In DNA, the CDR3 is TGCGCCAGCAGCTTGGGTCCCACCACAGATACGCAGTATTTT. It is translated as CASSLGPTTDTQYF.